This T cell receptor beta chain was identified in a study of cytomegalovirus exposure and HLA in healthy donors. CDR1 is MGHRA, CDR2 YSYEKL, per germline. This CDR3 has 17 residues. V lost 3 bases and J lost 5; bases outside the gene matches: 10. Some clones are missing from TCRdb's copy, which holds only in-frame ones; the method was immunoSEQ multiplex PCR. Counted here are approximately 70,000 clones, over 90% occurring once; the ten biggest clones make up 3.2%. The sequenced sample consisted of PBMCs. The TCR sequence derives from a woman younger than 35 in good health and CMV-seropositive. The chain couples TRBV4-1 to TRBJ2-3; 11 nucleotides line up with TRBD2. CDR3 in DNA: TGCGCCAGCAGCCACTTCATAGCGGGGGGGCCAGGAGATACGCAGTATTTT. It encodes CASSHFIAGGPGDTQYF.